Listed here are 13 T cell receptor beta chains from one sample, sequenced in a study of cytomegalovirus exposure and HLA in healthy donors. PCR was performed using 60 Vbeta and 13 Jbeta primers. Profiled with immunoSEQ multiplex PCR; TCRdb holds only in-frame clones, not every one. The table includes about 100,000 clones, 65% to 80% detected once. Sequencing was done on a sample of PBMCs. All receptors come from a woman between 40 and 50 years old in good health and CMV-seronegative.

The chain uses TRBV5-1 and TRBJ1-2; 7 nucleotides align to TRBD1. V shed 4 bases and J 0 bases; nucleotides not matched to a gene: 0. This CDR3 has 13 residues. Per germline, CDR1 SGHRS and CDR2 YFSETQ. In DNA form, the CDR3 reads TGCGCCAGCAGCGGGACAGCTAACTATGGCTACACCTTC. Protein: CASSGTANYGYTF.

On this clone itself: This sample also contains other DNA sequences that code for the same CDR3. V is TRBV19 and J is TRBJ1-1; TRBD1 agrees at 7 bases. Germline CDR1 reads LNHDA; CDR2 reads SQIVND (reference sequence). The CDR3 is 13 residues long. V shed 5 bases, J shed 6 bases, and the junction held 6 bases outside the gene matches. CDR3 DNA sequence: TGTGCCAGTAGTGTTGACAGGGCCGCTGAAGCTTTCTTT. This codes for CASSVDRAAEAFF.

The chain has TRBV5-6 and TRBJ2-2; TRBD2 matches 9 bases. Germline CDR1 reads SGHDT; CDR2 reads YYEEEE. The ends lost 0 bases at V and 0 bases at J; junction bases unmatched: 9. The CDR3 has 19 residues. CDR3 DNA sequence: TGTGCCAGCAGCTTGGTCGCTAGCGGGGCACTCGCGAACACCGGGGAGCTGTTTTTT. This encodes CASSLVASGALANTGELFF.

This chain joins TRBV6-1 and TRBJ1-5; D is unclear. The CDR3 has 14 residues. V lost 7 bases, J lost 3 bases, and 13 bases lay in between. The germline CDR1 and CDR2 sequences are MNHNS and SASEGT. CDR3 loop: CASTNGGVNQPQHF. The CDR3, as DNA: TGTGCCAGCACCAACGGCGGGGTCAATCAGCCCCAGCATTTT.

V is TRBV4-1 and J is TRBJ2-7; 7 bases line up with TRBD2. CDR3 length: 16 residues. After removal of 1 base from V and 2 bases from J, the junction contained 8 bases not matched to a gene. Germline V gene data show CDR1 as MGHRA and CDR2 as YSYEKL. The CDR3 loop reads CASSQGQAGRAYEQYF. The CDR3 bases are TGCGCCAGCAGCCAAGGGCAAGCGGGGCGAGCCTACGAGCAGTACTTC.

This chain joins TRBV30 and TRBJ1-5; weak D call: TRBD1 (6 bases). The length of the CDR3 is 13 residues. CDR1 is GTSNPN, CDR2 SVGIG, per germline (reference sequence). Trimming took 7 bases from V and 3 from J, leaving 13 bases between them. The CDR3, as DNA: TGTGCCTCTACAGGGAAAGACAATCAGCCCCAGCATTTT. Translated: CASTGKDNQPQHF.

The chain joins TRBV5-1 to TRBJ2-5; the D gene is possibly TRBD1 (5 bases). The CDR3 contains 13 residues. From germline, CDR1 is SGHRS and CDR2 YFSETQ. V was pared by 2 bases and J by 1 base, with 6 bases between. In DNA form, the CDR3 reads TGCGCCAGCAGCTTCCAGGGCCAAGAGACCCAGTACTTC. It yields the protein CASSFQGQETQYF.

This chain uses TRBV27 with TRBJ2-7; the D gene is possibly TRBD2 (6 bases). This CDR3 spans 14 amino acids. The germline V gene has CDR1 MNHEY and CDR2 SMNVEV (reference sequence). V was shortened by 7 bases and J by 0 bases, with 13 bases between the two germline ends. CDR3 bases: TGTGCCAGCACCCGGGACTTCAGCTCCTACGAGCAGTACTTC. Its protein product is CASTRDFSSYEQYF.

The chain couples TRBV28 to TRBJ1-1, with a weak D call TRBD1 (5 bases). V was cut by 2 bases and J by 4 bases, with 11 bases left in between. The CDR3 contains 14 residues. Germline V gene data show CDR1 as MDHEN and CDR2 as SYDVKM. CDR3 sequence reads: CASSLGAQGTEAFF. Written as DNA, the CDR3 is TGTGCCAGCAGTTTAGGGGCGCAGGGCACTGAAGCTTTCTTT.

J is TRBJ2-5 and V is TRBV19; 7 bases align to TRBD1. The CDR3 runs to 13 residues. V was clipped by 5 bases and J by 4 bases; unmatched bases: 4. The germline gives CDR1 LNHDA, CDR2 SQIVND (reference sequence). CDR3 sequence (DNA): TGTGCCAGTAGTGAGGGGGCGGGAGAGACCCAGTACTTC. It encodes CASSEGAGETQYF.

This clone was found once. The rearrangement uses TRBV4-1 and TRBJ2-3; D is possibly TRBD2 (7 bases). Trimming took off 0 bases at V and 3 bases at J, with 19 bases between the two ends. The V gene's germline CDR1 is MGHRA and CDR2 YSYEKL. The CDR3 runs to 18 residues. CDR3 in amino acids: CASSQDLGPGGRTDTQYF. In DNA, the CDR3 is TGCGCCAGCAGCCAAGATTTAGGGCCCGGGGGGCGGACAGATACGCAGTATTTT.

The chain uses TRBV5-5 and TRBJ2-7, with unresolved D. Trimming pared 4 bases from V and 0 bases from J, leaving 8 bases between. The CDR3 totals 13 residues. Germline CDR1 reads SGHKS; CDR2 reads YYEKEE (reference sequence). CDR3 in amino acids: CASSDSPSYEQYF. The DNA of the CDR3 is TGTGCCAGCAGCGACTCACCCTCCTACGAGCAGTACTTC.

V usage is TRBV19 and J usage is TRBJ2-2; a possible D gene is TRBD2 (6 bases). Trimming removed 10 bases at V and 3 bases at J, with 18 bases between. This CDR3 contains 15 residues. The V gene's germline CDR1 is LNHDA and CDR2 SQIVND (reference sequence). The CDR3 protein is CATALGGWDTGELFF. The CDR3 DNA sequence: TGTGCCACCGCATTGGGGGGATGGGACACCGGGGAGCTGTTTTTT.